These 2 T cell receptor beta chains share one sample of origin, sequenced in a study of T cell repertoires in ileal Crohn's disease. Measured with immunoSEQ multiplex PCR; TCRdb has only the in-frame clones, and not every one. The sample lists about 17,000 clones, more than 55% seen once, with about 5.3% in the top ten. Source material: ileal tissue. The source is an adult with Crohn's disease.

J is TRBJ2-3 and V is TRBV4-2, with 7 nucleotides matching TRBD2. J lost 1 base, V lost 3 bases, and 7 bases had no gene match. The length of the CDR3 is 16 residues. From germline, CDR1 is LGHNA and CDR2 YNFKEQ. This chain's CDR3 is CASSHARAGGTDTQYF. For the CDR3, the DNA is TGTGCCAGCAGCCACGCTAGGGCGGGAGGCACAGATACGCAGTATTTT.

The chain couples TRBV4-1 to TRBJ2-7; D remains unclear. V shed 0 bases and J shed 0 bases, with 9 bases lying between them. CDR1 MGHRA and CDR2 YSYEKL come from the germline V gene. The length of the CDR3 is 15 residues. The CDR3 coding sequence is TGCGCCAGCAGCCAAGACAGGCGCAGCTCCTACGAGCAGTACTTC. This gives the protein CASSQDRRSSYEQYF.